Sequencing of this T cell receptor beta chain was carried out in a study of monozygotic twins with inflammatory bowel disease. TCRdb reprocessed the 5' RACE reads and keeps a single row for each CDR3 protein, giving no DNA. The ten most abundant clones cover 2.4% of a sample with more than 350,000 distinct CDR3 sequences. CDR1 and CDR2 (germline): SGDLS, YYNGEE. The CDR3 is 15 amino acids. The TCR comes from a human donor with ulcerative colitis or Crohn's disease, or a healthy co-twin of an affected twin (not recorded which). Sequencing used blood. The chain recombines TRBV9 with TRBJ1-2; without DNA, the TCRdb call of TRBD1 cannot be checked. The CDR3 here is CASSDNRKPNYGYTF.